This TCR beta chain was recovered during a study of T cell clusters in autoimmune cytopenias. About the research overall: TRB sequencing had a median about 55,000 reads and approximately 2,400 distinct clonotypes per sample.

Regarding this clonotype: Its antigen is undetermined.

Findings of the study overall: A dominant lymphoma-associated repertoire apparently masked the cluster-lack signature in secondary cytopenia versus chronic lymphocytic leukemia.

About 37,500 genome equivalents of blood DNA were amplified for TRB. Germline assignment: CDR1 MNHNS and CDR2 SASEGT. The CDR3 has 14 residues. TRB rearrangements were amplified by touch-down multiplex PCR with mixed TRB-A/B primers. TCRdb re-called the multiplex PCR reads and catalogs CDR3 proteins one per entry, DNA excluded. Its clone listing holds approximately 12,000 distinct CDR3 sequences. This sample was also put to use in a study of T cell repertoires in aging, cancer and after chemotherapy.

Input material: peripheral blood. This TCR came from a human donor in good health. The chain recombines TRBV6-1 with TRBJ2-7. The CDR3 here is CASSEVGRSYEQYF.